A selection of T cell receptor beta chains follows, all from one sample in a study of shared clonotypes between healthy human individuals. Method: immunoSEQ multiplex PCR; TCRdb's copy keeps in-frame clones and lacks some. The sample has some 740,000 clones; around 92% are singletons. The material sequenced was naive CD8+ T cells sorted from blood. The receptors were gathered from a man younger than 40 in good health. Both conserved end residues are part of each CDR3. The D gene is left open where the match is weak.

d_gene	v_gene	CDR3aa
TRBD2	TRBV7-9	CASSLAVGRGTSGKNEQFF
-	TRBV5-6	CASTPGTSSGNTIYF
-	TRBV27	CASSLSVGYGVGEQYF
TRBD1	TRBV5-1	CASSRTGGTDTQYF
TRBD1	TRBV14	CASSRTGVTDTQYF
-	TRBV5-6	CASSPLLVPNEQFF
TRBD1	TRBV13	CASSTGQGGLGYTF
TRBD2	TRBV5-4	CASSLLRESADTQYF
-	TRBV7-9	CASSYQRNTGELFF
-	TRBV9	CASSELQRDSYEQYF
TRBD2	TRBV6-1	CASSEASGRADETQYF
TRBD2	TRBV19	CASSPGLAVYEQYF
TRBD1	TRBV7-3	CASSLPRTGVEDTQYF
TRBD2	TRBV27	CASSLLGLAGTDTQYF